Sample share makes the clone carrying this T cell receptor (beta chain) medium-sized (0.01 to 0.1%). Its antigen is still unknown. V lost 3 bases, J lost 2 bases, and 3 bases stayed unmatched. The CDR3 extends over 15 amino acids. Germline CDR1 reads SGDLS; CDR2 reads YYNGEE. Data came from immunoSEQ multiplex PCR; TCRdb stores just in-frame clones and leaves some out. The sample comprises some 97,000 clones, about 79% of which are singletons, and about 6.3% rests with the top ten. The data stem from a study of PD-1 blockade in mismatch repair-deficient tumors. Across the whole study: Patients had 12 mismatch repair-deficient cancer types and were previously treated and progressing. Findings of the study overall: After pembrolizumab, tumor-resident clones rose rapidly, then generally contracted before radiologic responses.

TCR sequencing covered a few patients who responded to pembrolizumab. The TCR was taken from an adult with mismatch repair-deficient cancer. Material: peripheral blood, obtained about eight months after starting pembrolizumab. The chain recombines TRBV9 with TRBJ2-2; 8 nucleotides line up with TRBD2. This CDR3 reads CASSGLAGNTGELFF. In nucleotides, the CDR3 is TGTGCCAGCAGCGGATTAGCGGGAAACACCGGGGAGCTGTTTTTT.